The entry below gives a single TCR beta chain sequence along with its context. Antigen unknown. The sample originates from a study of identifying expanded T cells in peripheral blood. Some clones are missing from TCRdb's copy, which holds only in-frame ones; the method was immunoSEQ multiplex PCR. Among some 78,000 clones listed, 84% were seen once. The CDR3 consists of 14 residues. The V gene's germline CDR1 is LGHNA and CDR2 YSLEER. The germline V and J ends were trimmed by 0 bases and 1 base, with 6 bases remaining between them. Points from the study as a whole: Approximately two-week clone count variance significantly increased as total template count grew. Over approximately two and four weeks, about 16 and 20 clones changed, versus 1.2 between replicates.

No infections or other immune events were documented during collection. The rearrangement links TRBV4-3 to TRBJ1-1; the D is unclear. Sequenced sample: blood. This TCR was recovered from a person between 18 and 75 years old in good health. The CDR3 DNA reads TGCGCCAGCAGCCAAGATCGCTGGAACACTGAAGCTTTCTTT. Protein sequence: CASSQDRWNTEAFF.